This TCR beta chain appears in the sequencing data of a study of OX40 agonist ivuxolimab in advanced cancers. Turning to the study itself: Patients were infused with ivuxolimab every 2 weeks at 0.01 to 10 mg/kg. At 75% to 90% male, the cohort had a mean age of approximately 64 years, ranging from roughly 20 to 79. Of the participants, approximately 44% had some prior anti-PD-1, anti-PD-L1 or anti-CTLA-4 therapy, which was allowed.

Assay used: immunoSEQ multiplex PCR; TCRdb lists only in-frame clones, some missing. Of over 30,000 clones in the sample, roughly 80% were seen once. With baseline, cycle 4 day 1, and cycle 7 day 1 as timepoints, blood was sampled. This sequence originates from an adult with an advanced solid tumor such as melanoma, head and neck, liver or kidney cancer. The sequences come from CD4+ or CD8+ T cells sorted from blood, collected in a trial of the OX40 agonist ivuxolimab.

The CDR3 loop reads CASGFLLAGGLIDTGELFF. For the CDR3, the DNA is TGTGCTAGTGGTTTTCTACTAGCGGGGGGGCTTATAGACACCGGGGAGCTGTTTTTT. This chain connects TRBV12-5 to TRBJ2-2; 13 bases align to TRBD2. CDR3 length: 19 amino acids. J gave up 3 bases and V 3 bases, and 10 bases lay outside the gene matches. Germline CDR1 is LGHNT and CDR2 is FRNRAP.